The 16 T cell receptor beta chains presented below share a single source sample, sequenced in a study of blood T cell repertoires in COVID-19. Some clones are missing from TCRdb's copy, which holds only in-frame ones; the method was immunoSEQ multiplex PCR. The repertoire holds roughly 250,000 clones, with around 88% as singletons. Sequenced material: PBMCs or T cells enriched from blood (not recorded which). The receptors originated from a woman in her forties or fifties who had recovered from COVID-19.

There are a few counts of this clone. DNA for the CDR3: TGTGCCAGCTCACCGACGGACAGGGCGAACACTGAAGCTTTCTTT. Its protein is CASSPTDRANTEAFF. This chain joins TRBV18 and TRBJ1-1; 8 bases align to TRBD1. The J segment lost 1 base and the V segment lost 3 bases, leaving 4 bases of the junction unmatched. This CDR3 is built from 15 residues. The germline V gene encodes CDR1 KGHSH and CDR2 LQKENI.

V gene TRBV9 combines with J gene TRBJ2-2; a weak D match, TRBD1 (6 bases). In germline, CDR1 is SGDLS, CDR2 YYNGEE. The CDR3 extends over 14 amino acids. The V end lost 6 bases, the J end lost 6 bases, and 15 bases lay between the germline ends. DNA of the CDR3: TGTGCCAGCACAGGGGTGATGGGTTCCGGGGAGCTGTTTTTT. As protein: CASTGVMGSGELFF.

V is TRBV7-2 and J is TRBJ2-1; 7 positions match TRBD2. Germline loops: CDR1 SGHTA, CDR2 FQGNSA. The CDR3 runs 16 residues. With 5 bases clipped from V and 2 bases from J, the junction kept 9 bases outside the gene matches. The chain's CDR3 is CASSRWGGSPYNEQFF. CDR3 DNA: TGTGCCAGCAGCAGATGGGGCGGGAGTCCCTACAATGAGCAGTTCTTC. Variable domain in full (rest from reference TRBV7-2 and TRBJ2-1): GAGVSQSPSNKVTEKGKDVELRCDPISGHTALYWYRQSLGQGLEFLIYFQGNSAPDKSGLPSDRFSAERTGGSVSTLTIQRTQQEDSAVYLCASSRWGGSPYNEQFFGPGTRLTVL.

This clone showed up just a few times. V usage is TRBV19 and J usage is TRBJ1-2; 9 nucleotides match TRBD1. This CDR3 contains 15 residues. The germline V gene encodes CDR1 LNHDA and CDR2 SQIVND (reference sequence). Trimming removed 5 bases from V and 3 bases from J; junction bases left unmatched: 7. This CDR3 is CASSRQRQGDYGYTF. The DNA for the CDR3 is TGTGCCAGTAGTCGCCAAAGACAGGGGGACTATGGCTACACCTTC.

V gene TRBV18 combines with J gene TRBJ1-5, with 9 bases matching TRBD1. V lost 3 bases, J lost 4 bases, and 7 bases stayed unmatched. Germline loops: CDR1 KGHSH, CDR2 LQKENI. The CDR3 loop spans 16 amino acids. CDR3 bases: TGTGCCAGCTCACCGAAAGAGACAGGGGGGAATCAGCCCCAGCATTTT. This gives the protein CASSPKETGGNQPQHF.

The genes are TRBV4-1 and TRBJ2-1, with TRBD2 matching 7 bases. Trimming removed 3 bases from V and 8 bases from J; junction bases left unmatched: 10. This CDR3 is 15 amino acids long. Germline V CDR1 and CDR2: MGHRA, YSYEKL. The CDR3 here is CASSQAGLRGDEQFF. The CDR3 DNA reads TGCGCCAGCAGCCAGGCGGGACTCCGGGGGGATGAGCAGTTCTTC.

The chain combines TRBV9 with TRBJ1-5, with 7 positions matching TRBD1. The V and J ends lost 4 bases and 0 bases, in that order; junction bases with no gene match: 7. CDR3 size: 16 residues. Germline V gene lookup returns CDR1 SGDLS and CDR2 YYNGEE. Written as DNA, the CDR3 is TGTGCCAGCAGCCCCCAGCAGGGGGATAGCAATCAGCCCCAGCATTTT. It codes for CASSPQQGDSNQPQHF.

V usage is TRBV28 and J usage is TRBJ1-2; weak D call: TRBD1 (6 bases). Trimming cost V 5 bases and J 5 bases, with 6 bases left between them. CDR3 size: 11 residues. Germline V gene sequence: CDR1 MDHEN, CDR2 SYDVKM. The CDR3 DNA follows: TGTGCCAGCAGTACAGGGTATGGCTACACCTTC. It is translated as CASSTGYGYTF.

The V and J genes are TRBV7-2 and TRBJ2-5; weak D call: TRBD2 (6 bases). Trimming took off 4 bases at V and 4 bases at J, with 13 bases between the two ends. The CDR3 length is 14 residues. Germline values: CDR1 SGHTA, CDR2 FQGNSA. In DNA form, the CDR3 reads TGTGCCAGCAGCTCGCGCCGCGGGGTAGAGACCCAGTACTTC. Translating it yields CASSSRRGVETQYF.

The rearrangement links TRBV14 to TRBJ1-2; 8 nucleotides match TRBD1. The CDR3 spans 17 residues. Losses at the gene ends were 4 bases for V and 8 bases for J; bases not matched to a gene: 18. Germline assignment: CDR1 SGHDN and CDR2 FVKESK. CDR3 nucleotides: TGTGCCAGCAGCCCCCGCGCGGGACAGGAGCCCTATTACGGCTACACCTTC. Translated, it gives CASSPRAGQEPYYGYTF.

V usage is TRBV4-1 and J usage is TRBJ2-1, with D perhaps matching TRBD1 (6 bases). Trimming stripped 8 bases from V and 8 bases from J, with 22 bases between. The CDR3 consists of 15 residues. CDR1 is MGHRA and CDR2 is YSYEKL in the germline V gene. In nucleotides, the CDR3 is TGCGCCAGCGCCCCGAGGGGGTTGGGAGTGGATGAGCAGTTCTTC. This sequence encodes CASAPRGLGVDEQFF.

The CDR3 region is CASSLGTVPLTEAFF. CDR3 bases: TGTGCCAGCAGCTTGGGGACAGTTCCCCTCACTGAAGCTTTCTTT. V and J are TRBV5-4 and TRBJ1-1, with D perhaps matching TRBD1 (6 bases). The V gene's germline CDR1 is SGHNT and CDR2 YYREEE (reference sequence). Between the trimmed V and J ends, which lost 0 bases and 4 bases, there was a span of 13 bases. This CDR3 is built from 15 residues.

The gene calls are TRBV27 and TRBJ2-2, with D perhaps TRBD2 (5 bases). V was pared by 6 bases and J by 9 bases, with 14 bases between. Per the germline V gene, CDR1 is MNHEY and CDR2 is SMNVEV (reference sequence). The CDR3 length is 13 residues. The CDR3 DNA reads TGTGCCAGCAGCTTAGGACTGCCAAGGGAGCTGTTTTTT. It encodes CASSLGLPRELFF.

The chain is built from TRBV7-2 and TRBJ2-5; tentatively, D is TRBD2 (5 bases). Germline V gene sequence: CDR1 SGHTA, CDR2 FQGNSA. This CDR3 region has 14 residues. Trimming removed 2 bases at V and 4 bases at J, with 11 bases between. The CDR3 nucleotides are TGTGCCAGCAGCTTACTGGGCCGGGGAGAGACCCAGTACTTC. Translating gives CASSLLGRGETQYF. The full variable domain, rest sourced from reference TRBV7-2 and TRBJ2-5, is GAGVSQSPSNKVTEKGKDVELRCDPISGHTALYWYRQSLGQGLEFLIYFQGNSAPDKSGLPSDRFSAERTGGSVSTLTIQRTQQEDSAVYLCASSLLGRGETQYFGPGTRLLVL.

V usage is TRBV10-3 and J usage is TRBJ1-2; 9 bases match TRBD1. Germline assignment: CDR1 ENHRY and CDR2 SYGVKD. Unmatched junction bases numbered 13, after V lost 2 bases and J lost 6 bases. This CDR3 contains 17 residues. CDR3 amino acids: CAISERQGVGLSHGYTF. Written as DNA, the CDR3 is TGTGCCATCAGTGAGAGACAGGGGGTAGGACTATCGCATGGCTACACCTTC.

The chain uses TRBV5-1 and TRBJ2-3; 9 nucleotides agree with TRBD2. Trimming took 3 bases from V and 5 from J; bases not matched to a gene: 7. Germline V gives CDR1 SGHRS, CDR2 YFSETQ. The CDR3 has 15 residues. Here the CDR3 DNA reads TGCGCCAGCAGCTCAGGCGGGAGGGCCGTAGATACGCAGTATTTT. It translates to CASSSGGRAVDTQYF.